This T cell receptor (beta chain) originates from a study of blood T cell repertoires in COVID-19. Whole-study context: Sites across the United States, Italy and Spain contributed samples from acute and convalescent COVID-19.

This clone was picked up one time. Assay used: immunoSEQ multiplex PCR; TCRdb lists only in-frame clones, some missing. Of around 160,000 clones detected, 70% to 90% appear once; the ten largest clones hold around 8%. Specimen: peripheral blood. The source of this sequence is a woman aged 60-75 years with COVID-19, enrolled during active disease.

This chain's CDR3 is CSVGGGGGYTF. CDR3 sequence (DNA): TGCAGCGTCGGGGGAGGGGGTGGCTACACCTTC. The chain couples TRBV29-1 to TRBJ1-2, with D perhaps matching TRBD1 (6 bases). Germline V lookup: CDR1 SQVTM, CDR2 ANQGSEA. This CDR3 contains 11 residues. V dropped 6 bases and J dropped 7 bases, with 12 bases sitting between them.